This T cell receptor beta chain was obtained from a study of response to subunit inactivated influenza vaccine. This CDR3 has 16 amino acids. Germline V gives CDR1 MNHEY, CDR2 SVGAGI. V lost 0 bases to trimming and J lost 4 bases, with 13 bases between them. TCRdb independently ran MiXCR on the RT-PCR reads; one entry per CDR3 protein. The data contain about 830,000 distinct CDR3 sequences, under 20% of them seen just once; the ten biggest clones take up approximately 11%. Concerning this clonotype itself: Its antigen remains unknown.

Study results and caveats: Each seasonal influenza vaccination, the authors suggested, recruits few new T cells.

The chain carries TRBV6-5 and TRBJ1-3; D gene ambiguous. The TCR sequence derives from a man in his fifties or sixties who received an inactivated influenza vaccine. Specimen: PBMCs from blood, collected more than 4 days after vaccination. The CDR3: CASSYSGPPAGNTIYF. As DNA, the CDR3 is TGTGCCAGCAGTTACTCTGGGCCGCCAGCAGGAAACACCATATATTTT.